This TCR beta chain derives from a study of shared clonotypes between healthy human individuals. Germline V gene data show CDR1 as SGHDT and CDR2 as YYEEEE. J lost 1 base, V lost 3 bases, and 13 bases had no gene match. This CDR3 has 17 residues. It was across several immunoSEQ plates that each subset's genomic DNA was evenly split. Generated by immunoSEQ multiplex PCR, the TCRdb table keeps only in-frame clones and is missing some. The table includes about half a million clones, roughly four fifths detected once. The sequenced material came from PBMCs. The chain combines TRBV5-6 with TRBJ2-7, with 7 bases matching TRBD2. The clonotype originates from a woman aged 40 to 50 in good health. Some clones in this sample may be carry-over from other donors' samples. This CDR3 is CASSSSASGALSYEQYF. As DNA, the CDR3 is TGTGCCAGCAGCTCCTCGGCTAGCGGAGCCTTGTCCTACGAGCAGTACTTC.